This entry concerns a single T cell receptor beta chain. Trimming stripped 2 bases from V and 7 bases from J, with 12 bases between. Germline V gene data show CDR1 as SEHNR and CDR2 as FQNEAQ (reference sequence). The CDR3 is 13 residues long. In the study's own analysis: Reference gene primers were amplified, and this amplification served to estimate nucleated cell counts. Generated by immunoSEQ multiplex PCR, the TCRdb table keeps only in-frame clones and is missing some. V and J calls and clone size are given by that table; D and trimming were obtained from the DNA. The table shows 200,000 to 250,000 clones, with around nine tenths occurring only once. This sample was taken from a study of blood T cell repertoires in COVID-19. Turning to the study itself: Donors in the United States, Italy and Spain gave samples during acute or convalescent COVID-19. In each case, the material was cDNA or gDNA derived from T cells, B-cell-depleted T cells, or PBMCs.

The sequence derives from a woman aged 55-69 years with acute or convalescent COVID-19. This chain joins TRBV7-9 and TRBJ2-7; possibly TRBD2 for D (5 bases). The sequencing sample was made of peripheral blood. The CDR3: CASSLLAFGEQYF. In DNA form, the CDR3 reads TGTGCCAGCAGCTTACTAGCCTTTGGGGAGCAGTACTTC. Full variable domain (outside the CDR3, taken from reference TRBV7-9 and TRBJ2-7): DTGVSQNPRHKITKRGQNVTFRCDPISEHNRLYWYRQTLGQGPEFLTYFQNEAQLEKSRLLSDRFSAERPKGSFSTLEIQRTEQGDSAMYLCASSLLAFGEQYFGPGTRLTVT.